This T cell receptor (beta chain) was retrieved from a study of T cell responses to AZD1222 COVID-19 vaccine. This clone showed up just once. Its matching antigen is unknown. There are 15 residues in the CDR3. Germline V gene sequence: CDR1 KGHSH, CDR2 LQKENI. V gave up 8 bases and J gave up 0 bases; unmatched junction bases: 5. Libraries were prepared by immunoSEQ multiplex PCR; TCRdb keeps only in-frame clonotypes and omits some of them. The sample shows some 160,000 clones, about 92% of them seen only once. General study results and limits: Researchers report vaccine-associated CD4 TCRs spanning spike, with dominance at 160-218 and 743-854. The donors showed a predominance of white British ancestry and of females, with possible underestimation of clonal diversity.

Sample: peripheral blood, taken on day 0 of AZD1222 vaccination. The TCR originated in an adult in good health. The rearrangement uses TRBV18 and TRBJ1-3; TRBD1 aligns across 9 bases. CDR3 sequence reads: CASKTGGASGNTIYF. CDR3 bases: TGTGCCAGCAAAACAGGGGGCGCCTCTGGAAACACCATATATTTT.